This is a list of T cell receptor beta chains from one sample in a study of cytomegalovirus exposure and HLA in healthy donors. The table came from immunoSEQ multiplex PCR; TCRdb's copy has only in-frame clones and leaves some out. The data contain around 52,000 clones, just over 85% of them singletons. The sample comprised PBMCs. Source of these receptors: a woman aged 25-40 years in good health and CMV-seronegative. CDR3s include the opening cysteine and the closing phenylalanine or tryptophan. Fields, in order: V gene, J gene, clone size, D gene, CDR3 DNA, CDR3 protein. A D gene is named only where the DNA matches it firmly. A clone size is listed for some rows: how often the clone was seen (once, few, many), or a class if it is expanded.

TRBV4-3	TRBJ2-7	-	TRBD1	TGCGCCAGCAGCCAAGTCCTCGGGACAGGCTACGAGCAGTACTTC	CASSQVLGTGYEQYF
TRBV5-1	TRBJ2-2	-	TRBD1	TGCGCCAGCAGCTTTGCGGGACAGGCGAACACCGGGGAGCTGTTTTTT	CASSFAGQANTGELFF
TRBV28	TRBJ1-1	-	-	TGTGCCAGCAGTTTCTCAGTGAACACTGAAGCTTTCTTT	CASSFSVNTEAFF
TRBV5-1	TRBJ2-1	-	-	TGCGCCAGCAGCCCCTTACAGGGAACCAATGAGCAGTTCTTC	CASSPLQGTNEQFF
TRBV9	TRBJ2-1	-	-	TGTGCCAGCTCGATTACAGGGACCGACAATGAGCAGTTCTTC	CASSITGTDNEQFF
TRBV15	TRBJ2-7	-	TRBD1	TGTGCCACCAGCAGAGAGTCTGCAGGACAGGGGTTTTCGCATACCTACGAGCAGTACTTC	CATSRESAGQGFSHTYEQYF
TRBV5-1	TRBJ1-2	-	-	TGCGCCAGCAGCTTGGACTCTAACTATGGCTACACCTTC	CASSLDSNYGYTF
TRBV2	TRBJ1-5	-	-	TGTGCCAGCAGACAGCGGGAGGATCAGCCCCAGCATTTT	CASRQREDQPQHF
TRBV5-4	TRBJ2-7	-	-	TGTGCCAGCAGCTTTCGGAAACTAGATTCCTACGAGCAGTACTTC	CASSFRKLDSYEQYF
TRBV9	TRBJ1-1	-	TRBD1	TGTGCCAGTACTACAGGGGGCAAAAACACTGAAGCTTTCTTT	CASTTGGKNTEAFF
TRBV10-3	TRBJ2-7	-	-	TGTGCCATCAGTCCAACCGGGACAGAGCAGTACTTC	CAISPTGTEQYF
TRBV19	TRBJ2-7	few	-	TGTGCCAGTACTGGCCCGTGGTCCGAGCAGTACTTC	CASTGPWSEQYF
TRBV5-1	TRBJ2-2	-	TRBD1	TGCGCCAGCAGCTCGGAGGACAGGGGTGGCACCGGGGAGCTGTTTTTT	CASSSEDRGGTGELFF
TRBV28	TRBJ1-2	-	-	TGTGCCAGCAGTTTCAGGGTGGACTATGGCTACACCTTC	CASSFRVDYGYTF
TRBV7-8	TRBJ2-3	-	-	TGTGCCAGCAGCTTAGCGACTAGAAGCACAGATACGCAGTATTTT	CASSLATRSTDTQYF
TRBV7-2	TRBJ1-5	-	-	TGTGCCAGCAGCTTACGACGGGATAGCAATCAGCCCCAGCATTTT	CASSLRRDSNQPQHF
TRBV5-1	TRBJ2-2	-	-	TGCGCCAGCAGCTTGGGTAGGAACACCGGGGAGCTGTTTTTT	CASSLGRNTGELFF
TRBV11-2	TRBJ2-1	-	TRBD2	TGTGCCAGCAGACCACTAGCGGCTACCTACAATGAGCAGTTCTTC	CASRPLAATYNEQFF
TRBV2	TRBJ1-2	-	-	TGTGCCAGCAGGTCAGGGGTGGCCTATGGCTACACCTTC	CASRSGVAYGYTF
TRBV15	TRBJ2-1	-	-	TGTGCCACCAGCCGTCGGAGCTCCTACAATGAGCAGTTCTTC	CATSRRSSYNEQFF
TRBV9	TRBJ2-1	-	-	TGTGCCAGCAGCCTCCCCCGACTAGATGAGCAGTTCTTC	CASSLPRLDEQFF
TRBV19	TRBJ2-3	-	TRBD1	TGTGCCAGTAGTAACCACCCGGGACAGCCCACAGATACGCAGTATTTT	CASSNHPGQPTDTQYF
TRBV6-6	TRBJ2-3	-	-	TGTGCCAGCAGCCAAGGACGAGGCGGGCCAGATACGCAGTATTTT	CASSQGRGGPDTQYF
TRBV7-2	TRBJ2-5	-	TRBD1	TGTGCCAGCGTCTCGGACAGGGACTTTCAAGAGACCCAGTACTTC	CASVSDRDFQETQYF
TRBV15	TRBJ2-5	-	-	TGTGCCACCAGCAGAGAGGGACTGTCACAAGAGACCCAGTACTTC	CATSREGLSQETQYF
TRBV5-1	TRBJ2-5	-	TRBD2	TGCGCCAGCAGCAGCTTGACTAGCGGGAGGGCTTTTCAAGAGACCCAGTACTTC	CASSSLTSGRAFQETQYF
TRBV5-1	TRBJ2-7	-	-	TGCGCCAGCAGCTTAACAGGGCAGTACGAGCAGTACTTC	CASSLTGQYEQYF
TRBV7-2	TRBJ2-7	-	-	TGTGCCAGCAGCTTCGGAGGGGGCCCCGAGCAGTACTTC	CASSFGGGPEQYF
TRBV27	TRBJ2-7	-	TRBD1	TGTGCCAGCAGTTTCCGGGACAGGGGTGCCGAGCAGTACTTC	CASSFRDRGAEQYF
TRBV5-1	TRBJ1-1	-	-	TGCGCCAGCAGCCTGGACCTTCGAGGGACTGAAGCTTTCTTT	CASSLDLRGTEAFF
TRBV6-5	TRBJ1-2	-	-	TGTGCCAGCAGTTACTCCTTCGGTACAGGGATAGGCTACACCTTC	CASSYSFGTGIGYTF
TRBV6-1	TRBJ2-1	-	TRBD2	TGTGCCAGCAGTGAGGGCGGGAGGGCTTACAATGAGCAGTTCTTC	CASSEGGRAYNEQFF
TRBV19	TRBJ1-1	-	-	TGTGCCAGTAGTATAGGATGGGGAGGGCTGGCTGAAGCTTTCTTT	CASSIGWGGLAEAFF
TRBV28	TRBJ1-5	once	-	TGTGCCAGCGTTCAAACGACCGGGGTTAACCAGCCCCAGCATTTT	CASVQTTGVNQPQHF
TRBV27	TRBJ1-2	-	TRBD1	TGTGCCAGCAGGGCCGACAGGGGAGCTAACTATGGCTACACCTTC	CASRADRGANYGYTF
TRBV5-1	TRBJ2-7	-	-	TGCGCCAGCAGCCCGAGGGGGGGGACTTCAACAGGGTACTTC	CASSPRGGTSTGYF
TRBV4-2	TRBJ1-1	-	-	TGTGCCAGCAGCCAAGGGAGTCCAAACACTGAAGCTTTCTTT	CASSQGSPNTEAFF
TRBV4-3	TRBJ2-2	-	TRBD1	TGCGCCAGCAGCCACCCCGACAGGGGAGGCGGGGAGCTGTTTTTT	CASSHPDRGGGELFF
TRBV7-2	TRBJ2-1	-	TRBD2	TGTGCCAGCAGCTTAACCGGACTAGCGGTCTACAATGAGCAGTTCTTC	CASSLTGLAVYNEQFF
TRBV14	TRBJ2-3	-	TRBD2	TGTGCCAGCAGCCCCCCGCGTAGCGGGAGGGCCTCGGATACGCAGTATTTT	CASSPPRSGRASDTQYF
TRBV5-1	TRBJ1-3	medium-sized	-	TGCGCCAGCAGCTTGGACTTCCGAAACACCATATATTTT	CASSLDFRNTIYF
TRBV11-3	TRBJ2-3	-	TRBD1	TGCGCCAGCAGCTCCGACAGGGGCGATACGCAGTATTTT	CASSSDRGDTQYF
TRBV18	TRBJ2-7	-	-	TGTGCCAGCTCACTGTGGGCCCACTACGAGCAGTACTTC	CASSLWAHYEQYF
TRBV19	TRBJ1-1	-	TRBD1	TGTGCCAGTAGTATAGATGAAGGGGGCGCGTCTGAAGCTTTCTTT	CASSIDEGGASEAFF
TRBV5-4	TRBJ1-1	-	-	TGTGCCAGCAGTTCGGGCGGAGGAGCCTGGGCTTTCTTT	CASSSGGGAWAFF
TRBV10-3	TRBJ2-7	once	TRBD1	TGTGCCATCAGCTCTCCGGGACAGGGGACCTACGAGCAGTACTTC	CAISSPGQGTYEQYF
TRBV10-1	TRBJ1-1	-	-	TGCGCCAGCAGGAGGTCGATGAACACTGAAGCTTTCTTT	CASRRSMNTEAFF
TRBV29-1	TRBJ2-2	-	-	TGCAGCGTTCGGGAGCCCCGGGACACCGGGGAGCTGTTTTTT	CSVREPRDTGELFF
TRBV4-1	TRBJ2-7	once	TRBD2	TGCGCCAGCAGCCACGGCGGGAGTAGCGAGCAGTACTTC	CASSHGGSSEQYF
TRBV27	TRBJ1-1	-	TRBD1	TGTGCCAGCTCTCCAGGGGGCGCGAACACTGAAGCTTTCTTT	CASSPGGANTEAFF
TRBV11-2	TRBJ2-1	-	TRBD1	TGTGCCAGCAGCTTAGATCCCAACCGGGACAGATTCCGGTACAATGAGCAGTTCTTC	CASSLDPNRDRFRYNEQFF
TRBV7-9	TRBJ2-1	-	-	TGTGCCACAGGCCTTGGGGGGAGTGAGCAGTTCTTC	CATGLGGSEQFF
TRBV5-6	TRBJ2-3	-	TRBD2	TGTGCCAGCAGCCGCCCGAGTAGCGGGATGATGGATACGCAGTATTTT	CASSRPSSGMMDTQYF
TRBV6-6	TRBJ2-5	-	-	TGTGCCAGCAGTAAAGGTAGCGTTCAAGAGACCCAGTACTTC	CASSKGSVQETQYF
TRBV10-2	TRBJ1-2	-	TRBD1	TGCGCCAGCAGCCCGCAGGGGGTTCTCAGCTATGGCTACACCTTC	CASSPQGVLSYGYTF
TRBV25-1	TRBJ2-7	-	-	TGTGCCAGCAGTGAATCCGGGTTCGGAAACGAGCAGTACTTC	CASSESGFGNEQYF
TRBV19	TRBJ2-2	-	-	TGTGCCAGTAGACCGTTCCAACGGTTGAGCACCGGGGAGCTGTTTTTT	CASRPFQRLSTGELFF
TRBV11-3	TRBJ2-1	-	TRBD2	TGTGCCAGCAGCCTACCCTCCGGGACTAGCGCCGGAGATGAGCAGTTCTTC	CASSLPSGTSAGDEQFF
TRBV4-3	TRBJ2-7	-	-	TGCGCCAGCAGCCAAGTGCACACCGGAGCCTACGAGCAGTACTTC	CASSQVHTGAYEQYF